This T cell receptor beta chain was sequenced for a study of CD8 T cells in Susac syndrome. 0.5 to 1 ug RNA was reverse transcribed with random hexamers. TCRdb reanalysed the immunoSEQ multiplex PCR reads using MiXCR and keeps one entry per CDR3 protein. This repertoire shows around 270,000 distinct CDR3 sequences, approximately 89% found once; its top ten account for roughly 0.17%. The germline V and J ends were trimmed by 2 bases and 3 bases, with 7 bases remaining between them. There are 14 residues in the CDR3. The germline V gene has CDR1 SEHNR and CDR2 FQNEAQ (reference sequence). The clonotype was recovered from a human donor with multiple sclerosis. The gene calls are TRBV7-9 and TRBJ2-2; D ambiguous. Specimen: CD8+ T cells from PBMCs. The CDR3 DNA reads TGTGCCAGCAGCTTACGACGAGACACCGGGGAGCTGTTTTTT. Translating gives CASSLRRDTGELFF.